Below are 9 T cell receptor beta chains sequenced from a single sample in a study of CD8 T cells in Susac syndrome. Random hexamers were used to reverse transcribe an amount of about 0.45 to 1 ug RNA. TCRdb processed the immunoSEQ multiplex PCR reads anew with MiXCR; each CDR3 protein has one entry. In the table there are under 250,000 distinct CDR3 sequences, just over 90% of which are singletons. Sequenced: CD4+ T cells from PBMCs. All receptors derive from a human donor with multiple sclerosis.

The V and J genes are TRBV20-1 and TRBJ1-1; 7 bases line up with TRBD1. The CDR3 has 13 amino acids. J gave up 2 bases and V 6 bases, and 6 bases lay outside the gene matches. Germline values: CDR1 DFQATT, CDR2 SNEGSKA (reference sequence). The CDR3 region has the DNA TGCAGTGCAACCGACAGGGTTAACACTGAAGCTTTCTTT. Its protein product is CSATDRVNTEAFF.

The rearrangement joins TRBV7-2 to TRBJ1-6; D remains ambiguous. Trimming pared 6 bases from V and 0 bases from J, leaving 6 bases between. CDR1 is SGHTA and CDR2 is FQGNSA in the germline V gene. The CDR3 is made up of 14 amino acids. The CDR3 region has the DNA TGTGCCAGCAGTCCGCGCTCCTATAATTCACCCCTCCACTTT. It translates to CASSPRSYNSPLHF.

This chain's CDR3 is CASSSWFHDPAKNIQYF. The CDR3 nucleotides read TGTGCCAGCAGTTCCTGGTTCCATGATCCAGCCAAAAACATTCAGTACTTC. The chain joins TRBV27 to TRBJ2-4; D unresolved. This CDR3 comprises 17 residues. The germline V and J ends were trimmed by 4 bases and 0 bases, with 16 bases remaining between them. Germline values: CDR1 MNHEY, CDR2 SMNVEV (reference sequence).

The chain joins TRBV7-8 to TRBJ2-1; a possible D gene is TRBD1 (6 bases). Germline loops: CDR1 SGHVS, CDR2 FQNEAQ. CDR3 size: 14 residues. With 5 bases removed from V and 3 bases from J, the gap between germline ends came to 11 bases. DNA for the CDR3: TGTGCCAGCAGCACTTTGGACAGCTACAATGAGCAGTTCTTC. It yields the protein CASSTLDSYNEQFF.

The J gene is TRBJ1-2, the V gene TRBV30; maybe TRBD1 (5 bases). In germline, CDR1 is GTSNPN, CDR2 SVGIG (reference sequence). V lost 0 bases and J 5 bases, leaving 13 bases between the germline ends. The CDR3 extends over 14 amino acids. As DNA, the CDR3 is TGTGCCTGGAGTGTACGGGCAGGGAGATATGGCTACACCTTC. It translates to CAWSVRAGRYGYTF.

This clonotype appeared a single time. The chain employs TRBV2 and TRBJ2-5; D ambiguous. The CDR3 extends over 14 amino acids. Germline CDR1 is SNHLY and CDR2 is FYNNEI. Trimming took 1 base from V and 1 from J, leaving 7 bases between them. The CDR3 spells CASSEVRSQETQYF. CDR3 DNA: TGTGCCAGCAGTGAAGTTCGCTCCCAAGAGACCCAGTACTTC.

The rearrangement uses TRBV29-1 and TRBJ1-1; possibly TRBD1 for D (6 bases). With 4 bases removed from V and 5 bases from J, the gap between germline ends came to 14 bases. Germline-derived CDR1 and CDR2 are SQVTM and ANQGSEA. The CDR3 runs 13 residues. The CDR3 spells CSVANIGGTEAFF. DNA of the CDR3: TGCAGCGTTGCGAACATAGGGGGGACTGAAGCTTTCTTT.

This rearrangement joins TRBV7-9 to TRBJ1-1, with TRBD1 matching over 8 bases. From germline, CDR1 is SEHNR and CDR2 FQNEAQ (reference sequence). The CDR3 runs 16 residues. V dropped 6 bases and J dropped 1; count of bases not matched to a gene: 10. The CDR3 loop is CASSFPTDRANTEAFF. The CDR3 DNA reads TGTGCCAGCAGTTTTCCCACGGACAGGGCGAACACTGAAGCTTTCTTT.

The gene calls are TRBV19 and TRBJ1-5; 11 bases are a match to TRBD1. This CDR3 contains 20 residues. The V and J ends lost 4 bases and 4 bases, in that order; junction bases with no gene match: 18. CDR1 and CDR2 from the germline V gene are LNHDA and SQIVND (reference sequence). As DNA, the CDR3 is TGTGCCAGTAGTACCCCCAGGACAGGGGGCGGAGGTGGGTGGAATCAGCCCCAGCATTTT. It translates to CASSTPRTGGGGGWNQPQHF. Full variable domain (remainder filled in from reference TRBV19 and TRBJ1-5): DGGITQSPKYLFRKEGQNVTLSCEQNLNHDAMYWYRQDPGQGLRLIYYSQIVNDFQKGDIAEGYSVSREKKESFPLTVTSAQKNPTAFYLCASSTPRTGGGGGWNQPQHFGDGTRLSIL.